This T cell receptor (beta chain) was profiled in a study of glioma-infiltrating T cells after dendritic cell vaccination (dated by TCRdb to between 2015 and 2016). Looking at the study overall: A cohort of roughly 15 glioblastoma patients from Phase I and II dendritic cell vaccination trials was included, of whom 9 were newly diagnosed and 6 had recurrent disease. The vaccine was prepared from monocyte-derived dendritic cells that were cultured for 6 to 7 days with IL-4 and GM-CSF and then pulsed overnight with autologous tumor lysate. In glioblastoma patients vaccinated with dendritic cells, deep sequencing of TCR beta CDR3 regions served to measure the amount of tumor-infiltrating lymphocytes and to compare repertoires between tumor and blood. Between the early 2000s and the early 2010s, the patients were given dendritic cell vaccination pulsed with autologous tumor lysate. Each patient got three intradermal injections of the dendritic cell vaccine, spaced at biweekly intervals, in the arm below the axilla. Survival after dendritic cell vaccination was correlated with TCR sequencing metrics, including TIL content and tumor-blood repertoire overlap. On the study overall, not on this receptor specifically: TCR clonality showed no direct relationship with survival, which suggests that a diverse polyclonal response may be important. The cohort was small and heterogeneous, only a few patients had full blood and tumor sets, and even fewer had initial-recurrent tumor pairs. The three-group TCR overlap response model was characterized as speculative, and prospective validation of the model was stated to be required. After dendritic cell vaccination, a higher estimated pretreatment TIL content predicted longer time to progression and longer overall survival.

CDR1 is given as MDHEN and CDR2 as SYDVKM, both from the germline V gene. Its CDR3 holds 15 amino acids, cysteine through phenylalanine. The CDR3 DNA has 45 bases and is translated from base 1. Unmatched junction bases come to 3, with V trimmed by 4 bases and J by 0 bases. TCRB CDR3 regions were amplified from around 2.1 ug genomic DNA, or all available DNA if less, using the immunoSEQ assay. The multiplex PCR employed 60 forward primers targeting TCR V beta segments and 13 reverse primers targeting J beta segments. Synthetic control templates were spiked into each sample at limiting dilution to estimate reads per starting template. The Illumina HiSeq System generated 87 bp sequencing reads. For the original study's pipeline: PCR and sequencing errors were removed by merging closely related sequences with a nearest neighbor algorithm. TCR overlap was measured as the percentage of unique tumor TCR beta sequences that were also present in the peripheral blood of the same patient. TCRdb's version of the immuneACCESS table is confined to in-frame rearrangements and falls short of the full clone set. An unresolved V gene accounts for under half of the shortfall where checked; the remainder is of unknown origin. V, J and clone size derive from that table, while D and trimming were established from the DNA sequence. The sample table records about 64,000 clones; 75% to 85% of these occur just once. About 10% of the sample lies in the top ten.

In the case of this clone: What this receptor recognizes is not known. It has no much larger one-base neighbor in the sample; base qualities were not kept.

Selection of patients required sufficient residual fresh-frozen tumor tissue and over two years of available survival data. An isocitrate dehydrogenase mutation was not carried by any of the glioblastoma patients, although molecular status was otherwise variable. PBMC collection took place before vaccination, two weeks after the third vaccination, and at tumor progression if progression occurred. The Qiagen DNeasy Blood extraction Kit was used to extract genomic DNA. Sample: blood, taken before dendritic cell vaccination. The chain is assembled from TRBV28 and TRBJ1-3, and TRBD1 aligns with 7 junction nucleotides. The TCR sequence derives from a human donor with glioblastoma. The CDR3 reads CASSSGQSSGNTIYF. The bases are TGTGCCAGCAGTTCGGGACAGAGCTCTGGAAACACCATATATTTT.